Listed below are T cell receptor beta chains from one sample, sequenced in a study of cytotoxic CD8 clonotypes in ibrutinib-treated CLL. This table comes from immunoSEQ multiplex PCR, and its TCRdb copy is limited to in-frame clones, with some not included. The sample has 97,000 or so clones; almost 80% are singletons. The sample in question was PBMCs, obtained after 12 months of ibrutinib treatment. The receptors originated from a human donor with chronic lymphocytic leukemia. Both conserved end residues are part of each CDR3. D genes are given only for firm matches. Part of the rows lack a size; the others show once, few, many or a class for expanded clones.

V gene	CDR3 length	clone size	J gene	D gene	CDR3 protein	CDR3 DNA
TRBV7-9	14	once	TRBJ2-5	.	CASSSTDVRETQYF	TGTGCCAGCAGCTCTACAGACGTTCGAGAGACCCAGTACTTC
TRBV4-2	14	once	TRBJ1-2	.	CASSLEAGLNGYTF	TGTGCCAGCAGCTTAGAGGCAGGGCTTAACGGCTACACCTTC
TRBV5-1	15	.	TRBJ1-2	.	CASSSAGGIGYGYTF	TGCGCCAGCAGCTCGGCGGGGGGCATCGGCTATGGCTACACCTTC
TRBV14	12	.	TRBJ1-3	.	CASTGSGNTIYF	TGTGCCAGCACGGGCTCTGGAAACACCATATATTTT
TRBV28	14	.	TRBJ2-7	.	CASSFPQSTIEQYF	TGTGCCAGCAGTTTCCCACAGAGTACGATCGAGCAGTACTTC
TRBV29-1	16	.	TRBJ1-5	TRBD1	CSVDRIQGARDQPQHF	TGCAGCGTTGATCGGATCCAGGGGGCTAGGGATCAGCCCCAGCATTTT
TRBV9	15	.	TRBJ2-1	TRBD1	CASSVEGTDYNEQFF	TGTGCCAGCAGCGTAGAGGGGACAGATTACAATGAGCAGTTCTTC
TRBV5-4	15	.	TRBJ1-5	.	CASSLDLDIDQPQHF	TGTGCCAGCAGCTTGGATCTGGACATAGATCAGCCCCAGCATTTT
TRBV11-3	12	.	TRBJ2-5	.	CASSPGQETQYF	TGTGCCAGTTCCCCCGGCCAAGAGACCCAGTACTTC
TRBV5-6	12	few	TRBJ1-2	.	CASSLSNYGYTF	TGTGCCAGCAGCTTGTCGAATTATGGCTACACCTTC
TRBV30	15	.	TRBJ1-2	TRBD1	CAWSPPDRGTRGYTF	TGTGCCTGGAGTCCCCCGGACAGGGGGACGAGGGGCTACACCTTC
TRBV5-6	14	.	TRBJ1-2	.	CASSLVGTDHGYTF	TGTGCCAGCAGCTTGGTAGGGACGGACCATGGCTACACCTTC
TRBV5-6	12	.	TRBJ2-3	.	CASSLSRDTQYF	TGTGCCAGCAGCTTGAGCAGGGATACGCAGTATTTT
TRBV27	15	.	TRBJ1-6	TRBD1	CASSSQGAYNSPLHF	TGTGCCAGCAGTTCCCAGGGGGCCTATAATTCACCCCTCCACTTT
TRBV7-2	14	.	TRBJ1-1	.	CASSSSGLNTEAFF	TGTGCCAGCAGCAGTTCAGGGCTGAACACTGAAGCTTTCTTT
TRBV14	13	.	TRBJ1-2	.	CASSQGTPYGYTF	TGTGCCAGCAGCCAAGGGACACCTTATGGCTACACCTTC
TRBV5-4	15	.	TRBJ2-1	.	CASSLLPSSYNEQFF	TGTGCCAGCAGCTTGCTCCCAAGCTCCTACAATGAGCAGTTCTTC
TRBV2	12	.	TRBJ2-7	.	CATHAEPYEQYF	TGTGCCACACACGCCGAACCCTACGAGCAGTACTTC
TRBV2	16	.	TRBJ2-2	TRBD1	CASKSSGTGEFGELFF	TGTGCCAGCAAATCTTCCGGGACAGGGGAATTCGGGGAGCTGTTTTTT
TRBV27	13	.	TRBJ2-7	TRBD1	CASGTGPPPAQYF	TGTGCCAGCGGGACAGGGCCACCCCCCGCGCAGTACTTC
TRBV5-8	15	many	TRBJ2-7	.	CASTQRTGLVGEQYF	TGTGCCAGCACACAACGTACAGGGTTAGTAGGCGAGCAGTACTTC
TRBV5-4	14	.	TRBJ2-4	TRBD2	CASSLRASGNIQYF	TGTGCCAGCTCACTTCGGGCTAGCGGAAACATTCAGTACTTC
TRBV6-6	13	few	TRBJ2-7	TRBD1	CASSRGQGYEQYF	TGTGCCAGCAGCCGCGGACAGGGCTACGAGCAGTACTTC
TRBV11-2	13	.	TRBJ2-5	TRBD2	CASSLGGGETQYF	TGTGCCAGCAGCTTAGGGGGGGGAGAGACCCAGTACTTC
TRBV7-2	15	.	TRBJ2-3	.	CASSPQGSAADTQYF	TGTGCCAGCAGCCCACAGGGTTCGGCCGCAGATACGCAGTATTTT
TRBV6-1	10	.	TRBJ1-5	.	CASSDLTQHF	TGTGCCAGCAGTGACCTCACCCAGCATTTT
TRBV21-1	14	.	TRBJ1-1	.	CASRVQGADTEAFF	TGTGCCAGCAGGGTACAGGGGGCGGACACTGAAGCTTTCTTT
TRBV25-1	15	.	TRBJ1-1	TRBD1	CASTAPTGGITEAFF	TGTGCCAGCACAGCACCCACAGGGGGCATCACTGAAGCTTTCTTT
TRBV2	13	few	TRBJ1-1	.	CASNLGVNTEAFF	TGTGCCAGCAATCTGGGGGTTAACACTGAAGCTTTCTTT
TRBV9	13	.	TRBJ2-5	.	CASSSPGKETQYF	TGTGCCAGCAGCTCTCCGGGGAAAGAGACCCAGTACTTC
TRBV5-8	13	.	TRBJ2-6	.	CAQKISGANVLTF	TGTGCCCAAAAGATCTCTGGGGCCAACGTCCTGACTTTC
TRBV11-3	16	.	TRBJ2-3	.	CASSSPVGGDTDTQYF	TGTGCCAGCAGCTCACCGGTCGGCGGGGACACAGATACGCAGTATTTT
TRBV7-8	14	.	TRBJ1-2	.	CASSLALPADGYTF	TGTGCCAGCAGCTTAGCACTCCCAGCAGATGGCTACACCTTC
TRBV9	18	.	TRBJ1-3	TRBD1	CASSVVPGQVLSGNTIYF	TGTGCCAGCAGCGTAGTTCCGGGACAGGTCCTCTCTGGAAACACCATATATTTT
TRBV5-6	14	.	TRBJ2-2	.	CASSSRQPGGELFF	TGTGCCAGCAGCTCCCGACAACCCGGCGGGGAGCTGTTTTTT
TRBV15	18	.	TRBJ2-6	.	CATSRSAQLGAGANVLTF	TGTGCCACCAGCAGAAGTGCCCAGTTAGGGGCTGGGGCCAACGTCCTGACTTTC
TRBV9	12	.	TRBJ1-1	.	CASSVEGREAFF	TGTGCCAGCAGCGTAGAGGGGCGCGAAGCTTTCTTT
TRBV9	12	.	TRBJ2-7	.	CASARDGYEQYF	TGTGCCAGCGCCCGGGACGGTTACGAGCAGTACTTC
TRBV5-7	13	.	TRBJ1-5	.	CASSLGGDQPQHF	TGTGCCAGCAGCTTGGGGGGGGATCAGCCCCAGCATTTT
TRBV4-2	17	.	TRBJ2-5	TRBD2	CASSQELSGGNQETQYF	TGTGCCAGCAGCCAAGAACTCAGCGGGGGGAACCAAGAGACCCAGTACTTC
TRBV4-1	16	.	TRBJ1-3	.	CASSPEGLRSGNTIYF	TGCGCCAGCAGCCCTGAAGGGCTCCGCTCTGGAAACACCATATATTTT
TRBV5-1	14	once	TRBJ1-3	TRBD1	CASSLGQGRNTIYF	TGCGCCAGCAGCCTGGGACAGGGCAGAAACACCATATATTTT
TRBV5-1	14	.	TRBJ2-3	.	CASSLAVSTDTQYF	TGCGCCAGCAGCTTGGCCGTTAGCACAGATACGCAGTATTTT
TRBV5-1	11	.	TRBJ1-1	.	CTSSDGTEAFF	TGCACCAGCAGCGATGGGACTGAAGCTTTCTTT
TRBV19	14	.	TRBJ2-3	.	CASRTSGSPDTQYF	TGTGCCAGTCGGACCTCTGGTAGCCCAGATACGCAGTATTTT